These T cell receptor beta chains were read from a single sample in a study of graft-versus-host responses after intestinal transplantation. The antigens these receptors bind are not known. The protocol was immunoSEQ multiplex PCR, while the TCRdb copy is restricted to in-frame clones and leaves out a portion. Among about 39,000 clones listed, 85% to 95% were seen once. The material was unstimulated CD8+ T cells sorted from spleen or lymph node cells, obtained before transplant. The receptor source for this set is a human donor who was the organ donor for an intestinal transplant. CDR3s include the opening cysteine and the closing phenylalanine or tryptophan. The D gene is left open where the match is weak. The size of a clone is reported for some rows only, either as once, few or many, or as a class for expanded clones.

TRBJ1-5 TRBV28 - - CASSLFRLDQPQHF TGTGCCAGCAGTTTATTCCGGCTGGATCAGCCCCAGCATTTT
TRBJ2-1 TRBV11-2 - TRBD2 CASSHPRLAGYNEQFF TGTGCCAGCAGCCACCCCCGACTAGCGGGTTACAATGAGCAGTTCTTC
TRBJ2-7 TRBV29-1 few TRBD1 CSVLTGGSYEQYF TGCAGCGTTCTGACAGGGGGAAGCTACGAGCAGTACTTC
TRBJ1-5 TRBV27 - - CASSLLAGLGVNQPQHF TGTGCCAGCAGTTTGCTCGCAGGGCTTGGGGTCAATCAGCCCCAGCATTTT
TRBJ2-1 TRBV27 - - CASTLGVEQFF TGTGCCAGCACCCTCGGTGTTGAGCAGTTCTTC
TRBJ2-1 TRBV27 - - CASGRGGWDEQFF TGTGCCAGCGGGAGAGGAGGGTGGGATGAGCAGTTCTTC
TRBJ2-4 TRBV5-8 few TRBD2 CASSRRTSGSLDIQYF TGTGCCAGCAGCCGAAGGACTAGCGGGAGCCTTGACATTCAGTACTTC
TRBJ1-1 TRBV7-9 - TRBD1 CASSSTRETGGNTEAFF TGTGCCAGCAGCTCAACCCGTGAGACAGGGGGGAACACTGAAGCTTTCTTT
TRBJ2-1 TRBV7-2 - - CASSFSFGFNEQFF TGTGCCAGCAGCTTTAGTTTCGGCTTTAATGAGCAGTTCTTC
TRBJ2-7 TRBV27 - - CASGYGDSYEQYF TGTGCCAGCGGATACGGGGATTCCTACGAGCAGTACTTC